This TCR beta chain was captured in a study of tumor-infiltrating lymphocytes in primary liver carcinoma. Synthesis of TCR beta cDNA was carried out from around 540 ng total RNA with a constant-region primer. Libraries covering TCR beta were generated through three nested multiplex PCR rounds (using a slightly modified ARM-PCR). The study ran its first two PCR rounds for approximately 10 cycles each, using TRBV1-TRBV30 forward primers and a C-beta reverse primer. MiXCR was run by TCRdb on the multiplex PCR reads, yielding one entry per CDR3 protein. The sample consists of about 350,000 distinct CDR3 sequences, approximately 65% of them appearing once. This CDR3 contains 15 residues. The V and J ends lost 4 bases and 4 bases, in that order; junction bases with no gene match: 4. Germline V CDR1 and CDR2: SGHRS, YFSETQ. RNA isolated from unsorted whole blood supplied the blood RNA, with germline DNA also extracted. It was before surgery that 3.5 to 4 milliliters of peripheral blood were collected.

The chain links TRBV5-1 to TRBJ1-4; 10 bases are a match to TRBD1. This TCR was recovered from a man between 35 and 55 years old with primary liver carcinoma and hepatitis B virus infection. The sequencing input was peripheral blood. The CDR3 coding sequence is TGCGCCAGCAGCCGGGGACAGGGGAGTAATGAAAAACTGTTTTTT. The encoded protein is CASSRGQGSNEKLFF.